This entry concerns a single TCR beta chain. Here immunoSEQ multiplex PCR was the method, and the copy in TCRdb shows in-frame clones only, minus some. The repertoire includes about 45,000 clones, more than 75% of them detected once, and around 16% sits in the top ten. Germline loops: CDR1 SNHLY, CDR2 FYNNEI. The V end was cut by 3 bases, the J end by 0 bases, with 6 bases between. The CDR3 is made up of 13 amino acids. The sample is drawn from a study of OX40 agonist ivuxolimab in advanced cancers. As for the study in general: The diagnoses of dose-escalation patients were hepatocellular carcinoma, melanoma, renal cell or head and neck cancer.

Exclusion of a patient followed from autoimmune disease history or systemic immunosuppression. The sequence derives from an adult with an advanced solid tumor such as melanoma, head and neck, liver or kidney cancer. This chain links TRBV2 with TRBJ2-7, with a weak D call TRBD2 (5 bases). The sample consisted of CD4+ or CD8+ T cells sorted from blood, taken in a trial of the OX40 agonist ivuxolimab. The CDR3 DNA is TGTGCCAGCAGTGACGGGGTCTCCTACGAGCAGTACTTC. It codes for CASSDGVSYEQYF.